The source of this T cell receptor beta chain is a study of beta chain features in type 1 diabetes. Overall study context: Age, gender, cell numbers and subset yield matched between patients and controls. Study-wide findings and caveats: Patients with type 1 diabetes carried fewer insertions and had more deletions at their VDJ junctions. In comparison with healthy donors, patients had naive, central memory and Treg TCRB repertoires that appeared more similar.

The table lists this clone with a few counts. What it binds is not known. V was cut by 5 bases and J by 7 bases, with 18 bases left in between. CDR3 size: 14 residues. CDR1 and CDR2 from the germline V gene are SQVTM and ANQGSEA. Expressed TCRB transcripts were sequenced because the isolated RNA had all been reverse transcribed beforehand. The repertoire was sequenced with immunoSEQ multiplex PCR; TCRdb's copy has only in-frame clones and lacks some. The sample has 300,000 to 350,000 clones, 6.5% to 10% seen once; the top ten hold 0.44%. V gene TRBV29-1 combines with J gene TRBJ2-1; maybe TRBD2 (6 bases). This receptor was taken from a woman under 30 in good health. Sequencing input: central memory CD4+ T cells from blood. The CDR3 region is CSVYSGFSGNEQFF. DNA of the CDR3: TGCAGCGTTTATAGCGGATTCTCGGGGAATGAGCAGTTCTTC.